This T cell receptor (beta chain) derives from a study of PD-1 and CTLA-4 blockade in melanoma (dated by TCRdb to the early 2020s). Some background on the complete study: The study compared how PD-1 blockade and CTLA-4 blockade affected the melanoma-reactive CD8 T cell response in patients with melanoma.

The library was prepared using the immunoSEQ multiplex PCR assay. The clones in this table, taken by TCRdb from immuneACCESS, are in-frame only. Not every clone is retained; where verified, under half of the shortfall comes from an unresolved V gene, and the cause of the rest is unknown. Present in this sample are 30,000 or so clones, less than 95% of which were seen just once. The ten largest clones take up less than 10% of the sample. The CDR3, from cysteine to phenylalanine, totals 12 residues. The DNA shown is the 36-base CDR3, in frame from base 1. V sheds 2 bases and J sheds 5 bases, leaving 6 bases between their ends. The germline V gene gives CDR1 as SQVTM and CDR2 as ANQGSEA. On this clone: Its antigen remains unidentified. Base quality data are lacking; no much larger clone is found one base away.

The receptor was isolated from a human donor with melanoma. The material sequenced was CD8+ T cells from peripheral blood, taken from a patient given anti-PD-1 treatment. The chain was built from TRBV29-1 and TRBJ2-2; the D gene is perhaps TRBD2, from 6 matching bases. In nucleotides, the sequence is TGCAGCGTTGAACGGGAGACCGGGGAGCTGTTTTTT. Its product reads: CSVERETGELFF.